This TCR beta chain emerged from a study of T-cell reconstitution after alpha-beta-depleted transplantation in children. This clonotype was observed at least ten times. Germline V lookup: CDR1 SGHTA, CDR2 FQGNSA. Trimming removed 2 bases from V and 5 bases from J, with 13 bases in between. This CDR3 is built from 15 residues. This sample's TCRbeta library carried unique molecular identifier barcodes. TCRdb processed the PCR reads anew with MiXCR; each CDR3 protein has one entry. The sample lists approximately 83,000 distinct CDR3 sequences; approximately 12% were seen once. The rearrangement joins TRBV7-2 to TRBJ2-1; D is tentatively TRBD1 or TRBD2 (5 bases each). Sequencing was performed on PBMCs from the stem cell graft donor, taken from the stem cell graft. The clonotype was recovered from a human donor who donated a stem cell graft to a child with inherited bone marrow failure. CDR3 loop: CASSLLGTANNEQFF. CDR3 sequence (DNA): TGTGCCAGCAGCTTATTGGGGACGGCGAACAATGAGCAGTTCTTC.